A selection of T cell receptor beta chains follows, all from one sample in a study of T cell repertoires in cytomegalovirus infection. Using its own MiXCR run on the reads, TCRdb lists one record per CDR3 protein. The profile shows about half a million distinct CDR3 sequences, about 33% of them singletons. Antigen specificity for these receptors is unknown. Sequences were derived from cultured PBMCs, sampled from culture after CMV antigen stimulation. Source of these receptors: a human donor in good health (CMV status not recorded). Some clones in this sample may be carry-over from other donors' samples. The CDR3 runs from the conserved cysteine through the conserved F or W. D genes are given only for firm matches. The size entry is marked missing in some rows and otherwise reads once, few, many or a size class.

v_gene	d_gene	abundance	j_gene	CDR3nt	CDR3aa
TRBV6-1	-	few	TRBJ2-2	TGTGCCACCTCGAAACGGGCGAACACCGGGGAGCTGTTTTTT	CATSKRANTGELFF
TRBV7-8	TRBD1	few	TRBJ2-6	TGTGCCAGCAGCTACCTCGCGGGGACAGGGGGGGGCTCTGGGGCCAACGTCCTGACTTTC	CASSYLAGTGGGSGANVLTF
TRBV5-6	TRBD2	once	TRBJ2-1	TGTGCCAGCGGAGAACTAGCGGGAGGGCGTAATGAGCAGTTCTTC	CASGELAGGRNEQFF
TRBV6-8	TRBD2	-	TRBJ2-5	TGTGCCAGCAGGGTGGGGGGGGGGGAGACCCAGTACTTC	CASRVGGGETQYF
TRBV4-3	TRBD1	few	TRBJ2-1	TGCGCCAGCAGCCAACTGCAGGGGGCCCACAATGAGCAGTTCTTC	CASSQLQGAHNEQFF
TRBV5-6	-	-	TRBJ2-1	TGTGCCAGCAGCTTTGGTCGGACTCTGAGGGGCAATGAGCAGTTCTTC	CASSFGRTLRGNEQFF
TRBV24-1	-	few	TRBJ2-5	TGTGCCACCTCGGAGGGGGGCCAAGAGACCCAGTACTTC	CATSEGGQETQYF
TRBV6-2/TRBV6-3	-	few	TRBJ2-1	TGTGCCAGCAGCGAGACCGGACCTCGTTACGATGAGCAGTTCTTC	CASSETGPRYDEQFF
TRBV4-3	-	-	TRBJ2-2	TGCGCCAGCAGCCAGTCTGGTACTCCGAACACCGGGGAGCTGTTTTTT	CASSQSGTPNTGELFF
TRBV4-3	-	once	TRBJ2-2	TGCGCCAGCAGCCAAGAAAATGCTCCCGGGGAGCTGTTTTTT	CASSQENAPGELFF
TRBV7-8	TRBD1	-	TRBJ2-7	TGTGCCAGCAGCTGGGGAATCGGACAGGGGGTCAGCGAGCAGTACTTC	CASSWGIGQGVSEQYF
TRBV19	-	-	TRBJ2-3	TGTGCCAGTAGTCCCCGGTCGGTCGCAGATACGCAGTATTTT	CASSPRSVADTQYF
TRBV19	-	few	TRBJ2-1	TGTGCCAGTAGCCCCGACATTTTTGGCTACAATGAGCAGTTCTTC	CASSPDIFGYNEQFF
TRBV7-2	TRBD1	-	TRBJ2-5	TGTGCCAGCAGTTATCAGGGACAGCAAGAGACCCAGTACTTC	CASSYQGQQETQYF
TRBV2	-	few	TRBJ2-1	TGTGCCAGCAGTGAGGACGCCCCGACGGATGAGCAGTTCTTC	CASSEDAPTDEQFF
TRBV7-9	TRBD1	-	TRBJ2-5	TGTGCCAGCAGCTTAACCAGACAGGGGCGGCGAGAGACCCAGTACTTC	CASSLTRQGRRETQYF
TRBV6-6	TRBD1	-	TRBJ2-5	TGTGCCAGCAGTTCCTGGGACAGGGAAGAGACCCAGTACTTC	CASSSWDREETQYF
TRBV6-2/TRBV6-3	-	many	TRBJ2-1	TGTGCCAGCAGTCCTCTAGCAGCGAACTACAATGAGCAGTTCTTC	CASSPLAANYNEQFF
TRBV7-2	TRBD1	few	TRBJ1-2	TGTGCCAGCAGCTTAGCAGTAGGACAGGGATTCTCGGAGGATGGCTACACCTTC	CASSLAVGQGFSEDGYTF
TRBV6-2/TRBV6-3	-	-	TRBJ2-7	TGTGCCAGCAGTTACCGACTAGAGGGGGACGAGCAGTACTTC	CASSYRLEGDEQYF
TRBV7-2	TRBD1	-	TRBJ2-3	TGTGCCAGCAGCTTCGACAGGGGGTTATTATTAGATACGCAGTATTTT	CASSFDRGLLLDTQYF
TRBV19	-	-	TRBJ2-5	TGTGCCAGTAGTATTGGCGGGGCTGGGGAGACCCAGTACTTC	CASSIGGAGETQYF
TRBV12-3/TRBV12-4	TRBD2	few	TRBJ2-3	TGTGCCAGCAGGCCGACTAGCGGGAGGGCCCAAAGCACAGATACGCAGTATTTT	CASRPTSGRAQSTDTQYF
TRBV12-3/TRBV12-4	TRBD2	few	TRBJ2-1	TGTGCCAGCAGTTTAAGAACTAGCGGGTATGAGCAGTTCTTC	CASSLRTSGYEQFF
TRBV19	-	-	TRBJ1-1	TGTGCCAGTAGTATCGGAGAGCCGCGGACTGAAGCTTTCTTT	CASSIGEPRTEAFF
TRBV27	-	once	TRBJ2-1	TGTGCCAGCAGCCACCCCGGGTGGCATGAGCAGTTCTTC	CASSHPGWHEQFF
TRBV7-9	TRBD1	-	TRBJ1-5	TGTGCCAGCAGCTTGGGGACAGGGGATGGCAATCAGCCCCAGCATTTT	CASSLGTGDGNQPQHF
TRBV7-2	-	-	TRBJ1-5	TGTGCCAGCAGCTTCCAGGGCCAGACCAATCAGCCCCAGCATTTT	CASSFQGQTNQPQHF
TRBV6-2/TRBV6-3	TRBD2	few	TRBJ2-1	TGTGCCAGCGTCGCGGGAGAATTCCACAATGAGCAGTTCTTC	CASVAGEFHNEQFF
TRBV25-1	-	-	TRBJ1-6	TGTGCCAGCAGTGAAGGTGGTAATTCACCCCTCCACTTT	CASSEGGNSPLHF
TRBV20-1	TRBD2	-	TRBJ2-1	TGCAGTGCTAGAATTCTAGCGGGAGGGCCGGGAGAGCAGTTCTTC	CSARILAGGPGEQFF